Below are 12 T cell receptor beta chains sequenced from a single sample in a study of Graves' ophthalmopathy and Graves' hyperthyroidism. TCR beta CDR3 amplification used RNA transcripts. First-round RT-PCR used HTBI primers; second-round multiplex PCR followed. TCRdb passed the multiplex PCR reads through MiXCR, listing each CDR3 protein once. The sample contains tens of thousands of distinct CDR3 sequences, 52% of which appear only once. Sequences were obtained from peripheral blood. Receptor source: an adult man with Graves' ophthalmopathy.

V and J are TRBV7-8 and TRBJ2-7; D uncertain. The CDR3 totals 12 residues. Germline lookup yields CDR1 SGHVS and CDR2 FQNEAQ. The CDR3: CANSLAAHELYV. CDR3 DNA: TGTGCCAACAGCTTAGCAGCACACGAGCTGTACGTC.

The V call is TRBV2, the J call TRBJ1-2, with 7 bases matching TRBD1. The CDR3 loop spans 14 amino acids. CDR1 is SNHLY, CDR2 FYNNEI, per germline. J gave up 5 bases and V 7 bases, and 10 bases lay outside the gene matches. CDR3 protein: CASTPDRVRYGYTF. The CDR3 DNA reads TGTGCCAGCACTCCCGACAGGGTGAGATATGGCTACACCTTC.

About this clonotype: The junction shows a germline mismatch at one end, possibly a read error. The CDR3 DNA is TGTGCTAGCAGCTTAGCGGGACAGGGGGGCGATGAGCAGTTCTTC. It encodes CASSLAGQGGDEQFF. This chain joins TRBV7-7 and TRBJ2-1; 11 bases agree with TRBD1. This CDR3 has 15 amino acids. Germline-derived CDR1 and CDR2 are SSHAT and FNYEAQ (reference sequence).

The V gene is TRBV7-8, the J gene TRBJ2-1; TRBD2 matches at 7 bases. Germline V CDR1 and CDR2: SGHVS, FQNEAQ. The CDR3 is 14 residues long. V lost 3 bases and J lost 7; bases outside the gene matches: 6. CDR3: CASSFLAEANEQFF. The CDR3 nucleotides are TGTGCCAGCAGCTTCCTAGCGGAGGCTAATGAGCAGTTCTTC.

With respect to this clonotype: As the CDR3 is not closed by the conserved phenylalanine or tryptophan, this likely results from a read error. The limits of the CDR3 on the DNA are not certain, so only TCRdb's listed CDR3 is given. CDR3: CASREASGVNTEAHC. The chain employs TRBV2 and TRBJ1-1. Germline assignment: CDR1 SNHLY and CDR2 FYNNEI. The CDR3 spans 15 amino acids, including both terminal residues.

Ten or more counts support this clonotype. J is TRBJ2-2 and V is TRBV12-3 or TRBV12-4; 8 positions agree with TRBD1. This CDR3 has 13 amino acids. Trimming cost V 6 bases and J 7 bases; bases outside gene matches: 4. DNA of the CDR3: TGTGCCAGCAGGGACAGGGATGGCGGGGAGCTGTTTTTT. Translating it yields CASRDRDGGELFF.

The chain combines TRBV10-3 with TRBJ2-1; D is perhaps TRBD2 (5 bases). Trimming removed 4 bases at V and 10 bases at J, with 14 bases between. The CDR3 is 13 residues long. Germline values: CDR1 ENHRY, CDR2 SYGVKD. CDR3 DNA sequence: TGTGCCATCAGTGCTTCTGGCGAGGGCGAGCAGTTCTTC. Its translation: CAISASGEGEQFF.

Points on this clonotype: The junction and the germline gene differ at one end; a read error may be behind it. The chain joins TRBV14 to TRBJ1-2; perhaps TRBD1 as D (5 bases). Germline V gene data show CDR1 as SGHDN and CDR2 as FVKESK. The CDR3 covers 14 residues. CDR3 region: CASSERAWDYAYTF. CDR3 in DNA: TGTGCCAGCAGCGAACGAGCTTGGGACTATGCCTACACCTTC.

As regards this clonotype: Since no conserved phenylalanine or tryptophan closes the CDR3, a read error is the likely cause. The DNA is omitted, as the CDR3 cannot be located on it reliably, and the CDR3 follows TCRdb's listing. CDR3 loop: CASSPSGGRVLTNT. The genes are TRBV7-2 and TRBJ2-5; TRBD2, the table's D call, lacks a check against the DNA. Germline lookup yields CDR1 SGHTA and CDR2 FQGNSA. 14 amino acids form the CDR3, both terminal residues included.

This clonotype was counted many times. CDR3 coding DNA: TGTGCCAGCAGCCAGATGAGGGGCAATGAGCAGTTCTTC. It yields the protein CASSQMRGNEQFF. This chain links TRBV11-2 with TRBJ2-1; either TRBD1 or TRBD2 may fit D (5 bases each). CDR3 length equals 13 residues. Germline V gives CDR1 SGHAT, CDR2 FQNNGV. Trimming took off 5 bases at V and 6 bases at J, with 11 bases between the two ends.

This chain links TRBV6-4 with TRBJ2-3, with 10 bases aligning to TRBD2. CDR1 is MRHNA and CDR2 is SNTAGT in the germline V gene. Trimming at V came to 3 bases and at J to 4 bases, leaving 1 base not matched to a gene. This CDR3 is 14 amino acids long. DNA for the CDR3: TGTGCCAGCAGTGAAAGCGGGGGGGCAGATACGCAGTATTTT. Protein product: CASSESGGADTQYF.

The rearrangement links TRBV7-2 to TRBJ1-2; possible D gene TRBD1, 5 bases. Trimming pared 3 bases from V and 8 bases from J, leaving 13 bases between. Germline CDR1 SGHTA, CDR2 FQGNSA. CDR3 size: 13 residues. The CDR3, as DNA: TGTGCCAGCAGCTTGACAGAGGAGAAGGGCTACACCTTC. Encoded protein: CASSLTEEKGYTF.